Below, one TCR beta chain is given with its context. What it binds is unknown. The data stem from a study of T cell responses to AZD1222 COVID-19 vaccine. Broader study findings: Rises in breadth and depth of Spike-specific TCRs came after two AZD1222 doses. None of the repertoires were sampled until the peak T cell response had passed. In a largely white British group with more females than males, clonal diversity was possibly underestimated.

The germline CDR1 and CDR2 sequences are MDHEN and SYDVKM. The CDR3 totals 15 residues. Trimming shortened V by 2 bases and J by 0 bases, and 7 bases separated the two germline ends. It was second doses at about 4 or about 12 weeks that were pooled. Using immunoSEQ multiplex PCR, the repertoire was profiled, and TCRdb retains in-frame clones only, with some absent. The sample shows roughly 51,000 clones, roughly 90% of them seen only once. The source was peripheral blood, collected 28 days after the second AZD1222 dose. This rearrangement joins TRBV28 to TRBJ1-4, with D possibly being TRBD1 (5 bases). The origin of this receptor is an adult who received the AZD1222 COVID-19 vaccine. The chain's CDR3 is CASSLVGATNEKLFF. DNA of the CDR3: TGTGCCAGCAGTTTAGTGGGGGCAACTAATGAAAAACTGTTTTTT. The full variable domain, rest sourced from reference TRBV28 and TRBJ1-4, is DVKVTQSSRYLVKRTGEKVFLECVQDMDHENMFWYRQDPGLGLRLIYFSYDVKMKEKGDIPEGYSVSREKKERFSLILESASTNQTSMYLCASSLVGATNEKLFFGSGTQLSVL.